This TCR beta chain originates from a study of blood T cell repertoires in COVID-19. Overall study: The origin of the acute and convalescent COVID-19 samples was the United States, Italy and Spain. T cells, B-cell-depleted T cells, or PBMCs supplied cDNA or gDNA.

CDR3 length equals 16 residues. Germline V gene data show CDR1 as MGHRA and CDR2 as YSYEKL. The germline V and J ends were trimmed by 1 base and 1 base, with 13 bases remaining between them. Original handling: Estimation of nucleated cell counts was performed using reference gene primer amplification. Only in-frame clones appear in the TCRdb table, and some are missing; sequencing was by immunoSEQ multiplex PCR. That table supplies the V and J calls and clone size; D and trimming were determined from the DNA. This repertoire shows some 42,000 clones, approximately 86% found once; its top ten account for 12%.

This sequence originates from a human donor in a cohort sampled during active COVID-19. Sequencing was done on a sample of peripheral blood. The chain employs TRBV4-1 and TRBJ2-5, with D possibly being TRBD2 (5 bases). Here the CDR3 reads CASSQGERWIQETQYF. CDR3 DNA: TGCGCCAGCAGCCAAGGAGAGCGGTGGATCCAAGAGACCCAGTACTTC.